This passage covers 14 T cell receptor beta chains from one sample sequenced in a study of cytomegalovirus exposure and HLA in healthy donors (dated by TCRdb to about 2017). Library generation was performed with the immunoSEQ multiplex PCR assay. For the multiplex PCR, a mixture combining 60 forward primers for TCR Vbeta segments and 13 reverse primers for TCR Jbeta segments was used. TCRdb carries this immuneACCESS record with in-frame sequences only. Its versions omit some clonotypes, under half of them owing to an unresolved V gene in the studies checked, with the rest unexplained. This sample comprises about 100,000 clones, 76% of them detected only once. The ten largest account for around 17% of the sample. Input material: PBMCs. These receptors all stem from a woman aged 55-69 years in good health and CMV-seropositive.

V gene TRBV14 combines with J gene TRBJ2-3; D is possibly TRBD2 (5 bases). Trimming left V 6 bases short and J 0 bases short, with 13 bases between. Germline values: CDR1 SGHDN, CDR2 FVKESK. The CDR3 totals 15 residues. The CDR3 DNA sequence: TGTGCCAGCAGTCGACTACGTTTGAGCACAGATACGCAGTATTTT. Protein product: CASSRLRLSTDTQYF.

There are a few counts of this clone. This rearrangement joins TRBV5-6 to TRBJ2-3, with D hard to call. Germline lookup yields CDR1 SGHDT and CDR2 YYEEEE. The length of the CDR3 is 13 residues. V was cut by 1 base and J by 2 bases, with 5 bases left in between. The chain's CDR3 is CASSLPHTDTQYF. As DNA, the CDR3 is TGTGCCAGCAGCTTGCCACACACAGATACGCAGTATTTT. Using reference TRBV5-6 and TRBJ2-3 for the parts outside the CDR3, the full variable domain is DAGVTQSPTHLIKTRGQQVTLRCSPKSGHDTVSWYQQALGQGPQFIFQYYEEEERQRGNFPDRFSGHQFPNYSSELNVNALLLGDSALYLCASSLPHTDTQYFGPGTRLTVL.

This clone has a handful of counts. The chain recombines TRBV6-5 with TRBJ1-3; a weak D match, TRBD1 (5 bases). Trimming removed 6 bases from V and 2 bases from J, with 11 bases in between. Germline CDR1 is MNHEY and CDR2 is SVGAGI. The CDR3 extends over 14 amino acids. The CDR3 coding sequence is TGTGCCAGCAGCACAGACAGTCCTGGAAACACCATATATTTT. Translation: CASSTDSPGNTIYF.

J is TRBJ1-6 and V is TRBV5-6, with 9 bases identical to TRBD1. CDR3 length: 14 amino acids. V shed 0 bases and J 10 bases; nucleotides not matched to a gene: 2. Per the germline V gene, CDR1 is SGHDT and CDR2 is YYEEEE. CDR3 residues: CASSLVQGASPLHF. The CDR3 DNA is TGTGCCAGCAGCTTGGTACAGGGGGCGTCACCCCTCCACTTT.

The rearrangement uses TRBV19 and TRBJ1-1; D ambiguous. V was cut by 5 bases and J by 1 base, with 11 bases left in between. CDR1 and CDR2 from the germline V gene are LNHDA and SQIVND (reference sequence). The CDR3 totals 14 residues. The CDR3 is CASSPNGENTEAFF. CDR3 DNA: TGTGCCAGTAGTCCAAATGGAGAGAACACTGAAGCTTTCTTT.

The rearrangement uses TRBV20-1 and TRBJ2-1; 7 positions match TRBD2. The trim removed 3 bases at V and 10 bases at J, leaving 3 bases unmatched. CDR3 length: 11 amino acids. Germline V gene sequence: CDR1 DFQATT, CDR2 SNEGSKA (reference sequence). Written as DNA, the CDR3 is TGCAGTGCTAGTCAGCGGGGCGAGCAGTTCTTC. This translates into CSASQRGEQFF.

The chain is built from TRBV5-1 and TRBJ1-2, with D perhaps TRBD1 (5 bases). Per germline, CDR1 SGHRS and CDR2 YFSETQ. Trimming left V 0 bases short and J 7 bases short, with 13 bases between. This CDR3 spans 14 amino acids. The CDR3 loop reads CASSLEGREGGYTF. DNA for the CDR3: TGCGCCAGCAGCTTGGAGGGCAGGGAGGGTGGCTACACCTTC.

In its sample, this clone was seen a few times. V usage is TRBV4-2 and J usage is TRBJ2-7; TRBD2 agrees at 10 bases. This CDR3 comprises 16 residues. The germline V gene has CDR1 LGHNA and CDR2 YNFKEQ. V lost 0 bases to trimming and J lost 8 bases; unmatched junction nucleotides: 10. For the CDR3, the DNA is TGTGCCAGCAGCCAAGACTCTAGCGGGGGCGCCTTCAAGCAGTACTTC. Protein: CASSQDSSGGAFKQYF.

V and J are TRBV11-2 and TRBJ1-2; D unclear. Germline loops: CDR1 SGHAT, CDR2 FQNNGV. The CDR3 is 12 residues long. The V and J ends lost 1 base and 8 bases respectively, with 8 bases between them. In DNA form, the CDR3 reads TGTGCCAGCAGCTTAGGGCCTTCGGGCTACACCTTC. This translates into CASSLGPSGYTF.

The rearrangement uses TRBV7-6 and TRBJ1-2; unclear D gene. The CDR3 spans 15 residues. Trimming took off 1 base at V and 0 bases at J, with 9 bases between the two ends. Germline loops: CDR1 SGHVS, CDR2 FNYEAQ. CDR3: CASSLVENSNYGYTF. The CDR3, as DNA: TGTGCCAGCAGCTTAGTTGAAAACTCTAACTATGGCTACACCTTC.

The V and J genes are TRBV2 and TRBJ2-7; 8 positions match TRBD1. Germline V gene data show CDR1 as SNHLY and CDR2 as FYNNEI. CDR3 length: 15 amino acids. With 6 bases clipped from V and 3 bases from J, the junction kept 10 bases outside the gene matches. CDR3 loop: CASSAGQGTFYEQYF. CDR3 sequence (DNA): TGTGCCAGCAGCGCCGGACAGGGAACCTTCTACGAGCAGTACTTC. Drawing the rest from reference TRBV2 and TRBJ2-7, the complete variable domain is EPEVTQTPSHQVTQMGQEVILRCVPISNHLYFYWYRQILGQKVEFLVSFYNNEISEKSEIFDDQFSVERPDGSNFTLKIRSTKLEDSAMYFCASSAGQGTFYEQYFGPGTRLTVT.

The J gene is TRBJ2-5, the V gene TRBV6-1; 8 nucleotides line up with TRBD2. The germline CDR1 and CDR2 sequences are MNHNS and SASEGT. CDR3 size: 15 residues. J lost 7 bases, V lost 3 bases, and 10 bases had no gene match. CDR3 in DNA: TGTGCCAGCAGTGAGGGGACTAGTGATTGGGGGACCCAGTACTTC. This codes for CASSEGTSDWGTQYF.

V usage is TRBV9 and J usage is TRBJ1-1; no clear D. V shed 0 bases and J shed 7 bases, with 10 bases lying between them. The CDR3 consists of 13 residues. Germline CDR1 and CDR2: SGDLS and YYNGEE. The CDR3 spells CASSVATGFEAFF. CDR3 sequence (DNA): TGTGCCAGCAGCGTAGCTACGGGGTTTGAAGCTTTCTTT.

This clone was observed a handful of times. The V call is TRBV18, the J call TRBJ2-5, with 10 positions matching TRBD1. V trimming: 2 bases; J trimming: 6 bases; junction bases outside the gene matches: 6. Germline V gene sequence: CDR1 KGHSH, CDR2 LQKENI. This CDR3 has 15 amino acids. The CDR3 DNA reads as TGTGCCAGCTCACCATCGCAGGGACAGGGGAAGACCCAGTACTTC. Protein product: CASSPSQGQGKTQYF.